This passage covers 8 T cell receptor beta chains from one sample sequenced in a study of blood T cell repertoires in COVID-19 (dated by TCRdb to 2018 to 2021). Libraries were prepared through the immunoSEQ multiplex PCR assay. TCRdb stores this immuneACCESS table with in-frame sequences only. Part of the clones is absent; in the studies checked, under half of the shortfall reflects unresolved V genes, and no reason is known for the rest. Across this sample there are over 70,000 clones, with around 83% seen only once. The top ten clones comprise under 6% of the sample. Sequenced input: peripheral blood. Every receptor here comes from an older man with acute or convalescent COVID-19.

The chain recombines TRBV4-2 with TRBJ2-1; D possibly corresponds to TRBD2 (6 bases). Germline V CDR1 and CDR2: LGHNA, YNFKEQ. This CDR3 contains 17 residues. V shed 6 bases and J shed 4 bases, with 22 bases lying between them. This CDR3 is CASSLTSRDSTYNEQFF. DNA of the CDR3: TGTGCCAGCAGTCTTACATCCCGGGACTCTACTTACAATGAGCAGTTCTTC.

This chain links TRBV19 with TRBJ2-1; D remains unclear. This CDR3 contains 15 residues. CDR1 is LNHDA, CDR2 SQIVND, per germline (reference sequence). Deletions cut 3 bases from V and 2 bases from J, with 11 bases between. The CDR3 DNA sequence: TGTGCCAGTAGTATTGGGCAGTTTCCCTACAATGAGCAGTTCTTC. This translates into CASSIGQFPYNEQFF.

In its sample, this clone was seen a few times. The rearrangement joins TRBV7-9 to TRBJ1-1; 8 bases are shared with TRBD1. Germline V gives CDR1 SEHNR, CDR2 FQNEAQ (reference sequence). The J segment lost 6 bases and the V segment lost 4 bases, leaving 7 bases of the junction unmatched. There are 14 residues in the CDR3. CDR3 region: CASSYQQGGAEAFF. CDR3 coding DNA: TGTGCCAGCAGCTACCAACAGGGGGGGGCTGAAGCTTTCTTT. The entire variable domain, with the rest obtained from reference TRBV7-9 and TRBJ1-1, is as follows: DTGVSQNPRHKITKRGQNVTFRCDPISEHNRLYWYRQTLGQGPEFLTYFQNEAQLEKSRLLSDRFSAERPKGSFSTLEIQRTEQGDSAMYLCASSYQQGGAEAFFGQGTRLTVV.

The chain links TRBV14 to TRBJ2-1, with 9 positions matching TRBD2. Germline V gene sequence: CDR1 SGHDN, CDR2 FVKESK. Unmatched junction bases numbered 10, after V lost 5 bases and J lost 5 bases. The CDR3 spans 16 residues. The CDR3 DNA is TGTGCCAGCAGCTGGAGCGGGAGGCTTCGTAACAATGAGCAGTTCTTC. Protein product: CASSWSGRLRNNEQFF.

V is TRBV28 and J is TRBJ2-4; TRBD2 matches at 7 bases. This CDR3 contains 12 residues. V shed 8 bases, J shed 6 bases, and the junction held 4 bases outside the gene matches. From germline, CDR1 is MDHEN and CDR2 SYDVKM. The CDR3 DNA reads as TGTGCCAGCGCCCCGGGGGGAAACATTCAGTACTTC. Its translation is CASAPGGNIQYF.

The genes are TRBV11-2 and TRBJ1-6, with TRBD1 identical over 7 bases. This CDR3 spans 14 amino acids. J was trimmed by 7 bases and V by 6 bases; bases with no gene match: 6. Germline assignment: CDR1 SGHAT and CDR2 FQNNGV. CDR3: CASRLGTANSPLHF. CDR3 in DNA: TGTGCCAGCAGGTTGGGGACAGCGAATTCACCCCTCCACTTT.

This clone has only a few counts. The V call is TRBV7-9, the J call TRBJ1-2, with D possibly TRBD1 on 6 matching bases. Germline values: CDR1 SEHNR, CDR2 FQNEAQ (reference sequence). There are 13 residues in the CDR3. Trimming stripped 5 bases from V and 3 bases from J, with 10 bases between. The CDR3 DNA reads as TGTGCCAGCAGCCCGCAGGGGCACTATGGCTACACCTTC. Translated, it gives CASSPQGHYGYTF.

This clone showed up just once. V and J are TRBV5-5 and TRBJ2-2; TRBD1 might be the D (5 bases). Germline V lookup: CDR1 SGHKS, CDR2 YYEKEE (reference sequence). The V end was cut by 2 bases, the J end by 0 bases, with 11 bases between. CDR3 length equals 16 residues. The chain's CDR3 is CASSLGVGTNTGELFF. CDR3 nucleotide sequence: TGTGCCAGCAGCTTAGGGGTAGGGACGAACACCGGGGAGCTGTTTTTT.